Described below is a single T cell receptor (beta chain) sequence and its context. The antigen remains undetermined. This record belongs to a study of blood T cells in healthy people across ages. Study overall: Using template switching, researchers captured about one barcoded beta molecule for each two T cells.

Study findings and constraints: Long-lived donors had more naive CD4+ cells and higher diversity than aged donors. With unsorted PBMCs, a conclusive comparison of naive versus antigen-experienced cells was not possible.

Alongside a J-beta primer mix, a sample-barcoded 5' primer served in a second PCR lasting roughly 6 to 11 cycles. TCRdb reprocessed the 5' RACE reads via MiXCR and lists one record per CDR3 protein. The table shows 650,000 to 1,000,000 distinct CDR3 sequences, with about half occurring only once. The TCR was taken from a man older than 75 in good health. The sequenced sample was blood.

The CDR3 is CSANKGTSADTQYF. As DNA, the CDR3 is TGCAGTGCTAATAAGGGAACTAGCGCAGATACGCAGTATTTT. V is TRBV20-1 and J is TRBJ2-3; 7 bases match TRBD2. The CDR3 contains 14 residues. The germline V gene encodes CDR1 DFQATT and CDR2 SNEGSKA (reference sequence). The V gene end was trimmed by 4 bases and the J gene end by 4 bases; junction bases not matched to a gene: 8.